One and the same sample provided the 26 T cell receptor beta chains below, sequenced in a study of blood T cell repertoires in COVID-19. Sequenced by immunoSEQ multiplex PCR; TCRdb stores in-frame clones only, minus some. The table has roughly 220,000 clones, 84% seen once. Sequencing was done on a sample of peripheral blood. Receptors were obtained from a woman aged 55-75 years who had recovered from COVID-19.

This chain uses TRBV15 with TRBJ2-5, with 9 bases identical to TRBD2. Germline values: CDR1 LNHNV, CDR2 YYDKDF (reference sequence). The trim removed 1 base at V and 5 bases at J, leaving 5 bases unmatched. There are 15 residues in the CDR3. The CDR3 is CATSRVKTSGETQYF. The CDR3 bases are TGTGCCACCAGCAGAGTTAAGACTAGCGGTGAGACCCAGTACTTC.

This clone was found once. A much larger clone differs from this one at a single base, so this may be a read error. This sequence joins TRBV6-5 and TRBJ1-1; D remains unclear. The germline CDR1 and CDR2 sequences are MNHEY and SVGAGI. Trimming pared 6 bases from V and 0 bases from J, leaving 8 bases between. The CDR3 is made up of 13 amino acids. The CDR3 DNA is TGTGCCAGCAGATTACAGATGAACACTGAAGCTTTCTTT. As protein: CASRLQMNTEAFF.

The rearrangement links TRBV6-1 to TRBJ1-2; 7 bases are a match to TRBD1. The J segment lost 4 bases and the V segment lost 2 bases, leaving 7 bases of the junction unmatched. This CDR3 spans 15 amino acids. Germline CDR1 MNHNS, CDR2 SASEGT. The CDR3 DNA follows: TGTGCCAGCAGTGAAACCCAGGGGGTGGGCTATGGCTACACCTTC. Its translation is CASSETQGVGYGYTF.

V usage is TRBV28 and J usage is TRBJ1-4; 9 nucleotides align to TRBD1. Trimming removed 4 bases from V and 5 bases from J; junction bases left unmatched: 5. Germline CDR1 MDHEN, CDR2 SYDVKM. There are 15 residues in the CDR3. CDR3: CASSSYRGLNEKLFF. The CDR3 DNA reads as TGTGCCAGCAGTTCATACAGGGGGCTCAATGAAAAACTGTTTTTT.

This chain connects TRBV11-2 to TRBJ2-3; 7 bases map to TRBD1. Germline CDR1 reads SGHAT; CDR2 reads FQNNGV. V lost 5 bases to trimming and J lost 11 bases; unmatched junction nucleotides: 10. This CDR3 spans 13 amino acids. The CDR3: CASSRGKGGVQYF. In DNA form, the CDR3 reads TGTGCCAGCAGCCGAGGGAAAGGGGGCGTGCAGTATTTT.

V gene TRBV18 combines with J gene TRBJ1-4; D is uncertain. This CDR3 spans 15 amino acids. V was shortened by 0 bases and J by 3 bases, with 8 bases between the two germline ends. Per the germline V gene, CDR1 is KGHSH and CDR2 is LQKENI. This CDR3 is CASSPPGSSNEKLFF. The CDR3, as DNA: TGTGCCAGCTCACCACCCGGTTCATCTAATGAAAAACTGTTTTTT.

In nucleotides, the CDR3 is TGTGCCAGCAGTTCTATGGTATCCCCTGGGGCCAACGTCCTGACTTTC. This sequence encodes CASSSMVSPGANVLTF. The J gene is TRBJ2-6, the V gene TRBV6-2 or TRBV6-3; D is uncertain. Trimming pared 4 bases from V and 2 bases from J, leaving 12 bases between. Germline CDR1 MNHEY, CDR2 SVGEGT. The CDR3 length is 16 residues.

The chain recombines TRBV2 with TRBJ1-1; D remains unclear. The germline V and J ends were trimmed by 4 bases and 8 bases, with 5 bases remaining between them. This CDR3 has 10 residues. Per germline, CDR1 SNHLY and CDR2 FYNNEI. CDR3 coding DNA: TGTGCCAGCAGTGCAACAGAAGCTTTCTTT. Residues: CASSATEAFF.

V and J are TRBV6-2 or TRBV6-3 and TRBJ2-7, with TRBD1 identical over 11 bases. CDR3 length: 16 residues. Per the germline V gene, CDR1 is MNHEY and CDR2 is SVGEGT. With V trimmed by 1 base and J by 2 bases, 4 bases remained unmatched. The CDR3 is CASSYWDRGAAYEQYF. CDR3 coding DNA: TGTGCCAGCAGTTACTGGGACAGGGGGGCTGCCTACGAGCAGTACTTC.

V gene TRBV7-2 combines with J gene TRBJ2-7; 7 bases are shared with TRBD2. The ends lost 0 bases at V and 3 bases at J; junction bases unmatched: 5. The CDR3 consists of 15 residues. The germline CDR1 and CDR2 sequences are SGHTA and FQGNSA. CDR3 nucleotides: TGTGCCAGCAGCTTAGCAGCGGGGTCCCTCTACGAGCAGTACTTC. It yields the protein CASSLAAGSLYEQYF.

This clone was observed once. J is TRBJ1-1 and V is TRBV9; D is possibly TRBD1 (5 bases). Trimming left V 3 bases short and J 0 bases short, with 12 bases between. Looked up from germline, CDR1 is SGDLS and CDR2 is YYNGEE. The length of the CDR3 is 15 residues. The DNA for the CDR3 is TGTGCCAGCAGCGGACTTTCGACAGTGAACACTGAAGCTTTCTTT. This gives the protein CASSGLSTVNTEAFF.

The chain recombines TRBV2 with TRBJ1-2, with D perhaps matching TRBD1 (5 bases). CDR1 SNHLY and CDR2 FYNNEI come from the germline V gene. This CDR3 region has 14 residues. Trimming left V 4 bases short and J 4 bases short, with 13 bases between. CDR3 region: CASSVGVQGYGYTF. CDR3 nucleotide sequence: TGTGCCAGCAGTGTAGGAGTGCAGGGCTATGGCTACACCTTC. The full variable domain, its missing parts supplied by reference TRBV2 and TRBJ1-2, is EPEVTQTPSHQVTQMGQEVILRCVPISNHLYFYWYRQILGQKVEFLVSFYNNEISEKSEIFDDQFSVERPDGSNFTLKIRSTKLEDSAMYFCASSVGVQGYGYTFGSGTRLTVV.

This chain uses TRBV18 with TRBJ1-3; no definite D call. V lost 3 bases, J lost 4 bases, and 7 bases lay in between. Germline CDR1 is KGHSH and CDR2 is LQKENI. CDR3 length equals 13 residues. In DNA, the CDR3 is TGTGCCAGCTCACCGGCAGGCGGAAACACCATATATTTT. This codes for CASSPAGGNTIYF.

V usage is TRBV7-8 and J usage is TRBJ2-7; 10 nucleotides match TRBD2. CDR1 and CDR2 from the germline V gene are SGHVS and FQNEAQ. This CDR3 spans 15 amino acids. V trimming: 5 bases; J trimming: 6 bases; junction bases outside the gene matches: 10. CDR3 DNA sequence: TGTGCCAGCAGCGCCATGCCTAGCGGGGGCGGCGAGCAGTACTTC. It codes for CASSAMPSGGGEQYF.

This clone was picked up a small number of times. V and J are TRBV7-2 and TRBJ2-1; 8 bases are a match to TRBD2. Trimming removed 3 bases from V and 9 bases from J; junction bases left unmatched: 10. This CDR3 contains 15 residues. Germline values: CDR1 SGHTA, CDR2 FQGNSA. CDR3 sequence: CASSFPSGAGGEQFF. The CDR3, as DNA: TGTGCCAGCAGCTTTCCCTCCGGGGCGGGGGGTGAGCAGTTCTTC. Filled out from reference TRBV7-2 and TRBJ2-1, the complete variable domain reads GAGVSQSPSNKVTEKGKDVELRCDPISGHTALYWYRQSLGQGLEFLIYFQGNSAPDKSGLPSDRFSAERTGGSVSTLTIQRTQQEDSAVYLCASSFPSGAGGEQFFGPGTRLTVL.

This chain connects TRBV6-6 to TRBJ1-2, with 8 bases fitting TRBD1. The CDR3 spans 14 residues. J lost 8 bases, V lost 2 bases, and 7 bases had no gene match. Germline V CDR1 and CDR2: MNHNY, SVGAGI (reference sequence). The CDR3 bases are TGTGCCAGCAGTTACAGACAGGGGTATGGAGGCTACACCTTC. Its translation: CASSYRQGYGGYTF.

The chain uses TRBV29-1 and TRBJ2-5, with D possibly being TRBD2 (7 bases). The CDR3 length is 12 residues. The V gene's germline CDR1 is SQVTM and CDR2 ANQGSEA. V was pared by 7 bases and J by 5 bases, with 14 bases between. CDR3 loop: CSARAGAETQYF. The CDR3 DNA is TGCAGCGCCCGGGCGGGGGCGGAGACCCAGTACTTC.

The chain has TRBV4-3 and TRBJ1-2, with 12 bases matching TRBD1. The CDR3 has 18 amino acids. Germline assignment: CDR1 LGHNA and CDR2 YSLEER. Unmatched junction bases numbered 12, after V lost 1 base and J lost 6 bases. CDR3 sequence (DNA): TGCGCCAGCAGCCAAGTCTTAAGAAGCGGGACAGGGGGCGATGGCTACACCTTC. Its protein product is CASSQVLRSGTGGDGYTF.

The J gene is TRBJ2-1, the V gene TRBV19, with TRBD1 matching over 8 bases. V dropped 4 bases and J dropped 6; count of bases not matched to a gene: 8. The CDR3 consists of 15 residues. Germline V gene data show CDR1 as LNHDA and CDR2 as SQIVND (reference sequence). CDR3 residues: CASSTGTGDFNEQFF. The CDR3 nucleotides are TGTGCCAGTAGTACCGGGACAGGAGATTTCAATGAGCAGTTCTTC. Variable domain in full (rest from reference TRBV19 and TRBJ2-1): DGGITQSPKYLFRKEGQNVTLSCEQNLNHDAMYWYRQDPGQGLRLIYYSQIVNDFQKGDIAEGYSVSREKKESFPLTVTSAQKNPTAFYLCASSTGTGDFNEQFFGPGTRLTVL.

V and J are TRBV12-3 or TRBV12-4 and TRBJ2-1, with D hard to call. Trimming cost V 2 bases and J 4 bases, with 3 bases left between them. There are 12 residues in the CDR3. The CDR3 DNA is TGTGCCAGCAGTTTACAGTACAATGAGCAGTTCTTC. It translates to CASSLQYNEQFF.

CDR3 region: CASSETVRGWTIYF. CDR3 bases: TGTGCCAGCAGTGAGACTGTCAGGGGTTGGACCATATATTTT. The gene calls are TRBV2 and TRBJ1-3; D is possibly TRBD1 (6 bases). Germline lookup yields CDR1 SNHLY and CDR2 FYNNEI. Trimming cost V 3 bases and J 10 bases, with 16 bases left between them. The CDR3 runs 14 residues.

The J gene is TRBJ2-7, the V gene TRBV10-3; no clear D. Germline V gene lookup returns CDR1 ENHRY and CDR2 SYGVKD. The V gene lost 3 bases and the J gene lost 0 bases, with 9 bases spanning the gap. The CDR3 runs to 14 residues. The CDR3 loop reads CAISDSLSSYEQYF. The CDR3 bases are TGTGCCATCAGTGACTCCCTGAGCTCCTACGAGCAGTACTTC.

CDR3 coding DNA: TGTGCCAGCAGCCTCAACAAAGGCAGGGTCGGAAACACCATATATTTT. This translates into CASSLNKGRVGNTIYF. The V call is TRBV7-8, the J call TRBJ1-3; D is perhaps TRBD1 (5 bases). V lost 5 bases to trimming and J lost 4 bases, with 18 bases between them. Germline V gene sequence: CDR1 SGHVS, CDR2 FQNEAQ. CDR3 length equals 16 residues.

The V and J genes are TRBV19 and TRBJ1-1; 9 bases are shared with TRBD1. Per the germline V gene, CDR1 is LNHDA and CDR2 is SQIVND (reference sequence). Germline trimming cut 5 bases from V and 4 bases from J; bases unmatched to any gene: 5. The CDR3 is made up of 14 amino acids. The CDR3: CASSFGQGSTEAFF. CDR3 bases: TGTGCCAGTAGTTTCGGACAGGGGTCCACTGAAGCTTTCTTT.

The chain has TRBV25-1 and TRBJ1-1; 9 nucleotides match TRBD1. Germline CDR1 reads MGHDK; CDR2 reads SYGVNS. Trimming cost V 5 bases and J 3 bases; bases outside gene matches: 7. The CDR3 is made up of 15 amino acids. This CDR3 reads CASSNTGGAYTEAFF. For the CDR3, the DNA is TGTGCCAGCAGTAACACAGGGGGCGCCTACACTGAAGCTTTCTTT.

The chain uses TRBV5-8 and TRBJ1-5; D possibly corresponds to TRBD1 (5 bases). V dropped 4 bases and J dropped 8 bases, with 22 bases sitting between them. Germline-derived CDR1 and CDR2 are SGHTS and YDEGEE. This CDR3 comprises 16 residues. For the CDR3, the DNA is TGTGCCAGCAGCCCCCAGGCGGGGCGGCTGAGCGAGCCCCAGCATTTT. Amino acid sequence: CASSPQAGRLSEPQHF.